A single sample is the source of the 29 T cell receptor beta chains below, sequenced in a study of tumor-infiltrating lymphocytes in primary liver carcinoma. For each extraction, RNA and DNA were obtained together from around 20-30 mg of unsorted bulk tissue. The researchers produced TCR beta cDNA from roughly 500 ng total RNA with a constant-region primer. Sequencing libraries for TCR beta derived from three nested multiplex PCR rounds that used slightly modified ARM-PCR. Researchers ran the first two PCR rounds for ten to eleven cycles each with TRBV1-TRBV30 forward primers and a C-beta reverse primer. One entry per CDR3 protein, called by TCRdb with MiXCR from the multiplex PCR reads. This table holds 80,000 to 100,000 distinct CDR3 sequences, approximately 68% found once. The sequencing input was tumor-adjacent normal liver tissue. These receptors were taken from a man between 40 and 49 years old with primary liver carcinoma and hepatitis B virus infection.

This CDR3 is CASEGLNTGELFF. The CDR3 DNA follows: TGTGCCAGCGAGGGACTAAATACCGGGGAGCTGTTTTTT. This sequence joins TRBV9 and TRBJ2-2, with 7 bases fitting TRBD2. Trimming cost V 7 bases and J 5 bases; bases outside gene matches: 5. This CDR3 contains 13 residues. The germline CDR1 and CDR2 sequences are SGDLS and YYNGEE. Looking up the rest from reference TRBV9 and TRBJ2-2 gives the full variable domain: DSGVTQTPKHLITATGQRVTLRCSPRSGDLSVYWYQQSLDQGLQFLIQYYNGEERAKGNILERFSAQQFPDLHSELNLSSLELGDSALYFCASEGLNTGELFFGEGSRLTVL.

A remark on this clonotype: Germline and junction disagree at one end, which may indicate a read error. The chain uses TRBV6-6 and TRBJ2-7, with D hard to call. The CDR3 totals 14 residues. The germline gives CDR1 MNHNY, CDR2 SVGAGI (reference sequence). The CDR3 nucleotides read TGTGTCAGCAGTTACCTGGATGGCTACTACGAGCAGTACTTC. This codes for CVSSYLDGYYEQYF.

This clonotype is a singleton in its sample. A junction boundary mismatches the germline segment, possibly from a read error. V and J are TRBV30 and TRBJ2-1; D is unresolved. The CDR3 sequence is 12 residues long. Germline values: CDR1 GTSNPN, CDR2 SVGIG (reference sequence). CDR3 in DNA: TGTGCCTGGTGTGTATCCCACAATGAGCAGTTCTTC. It yields the protein CAWCVSHNEQFF.

On this clonotype: A much larger clone lies a single base off, so this may be a read error. V gene TRBV5-5 combines with J gene TRBJ2-2; possibly TRBD1 or TRBD2 for D (5 bases each). Germline lookup yields CDR1 SGHKS and CDR2 YYEKEE (reference sequence). The CDR3 extends over 15 amino acids. Written as DNA, the CDR3 is TGTGCCAGCAGCCGTACTAGACAGAACACCCGGGAGCTGTTTTTT. It is translated as CASSRTRQNTRELFF.

The genes are TRBV11-2 and TRBJ2-1; TRBD2 agrees at 7 bases. Germline CDR1 SGHAT, CDR2 FQNNGV. The CDR3 loop spans 13 amino acids. CDR3 sequence reads: CTNSQTPSGGQFF. The CDR3 DNA reads TGTACCAACAGTCAAACCCCTAGCGGTGGGCAGTTCTTC.

With respect to this clonotype: The missing conserved phenylalanine or tryptophan at the end of this CDR3 makes a read error likely. The DNA is left out, because the CDR3 cannot be placed on it with certainty; the CDR3 is given as TCRdb lists it. CDR3 sequence reads: CASSSFPGLRSHEQCS. This rearrangement joins TRBV11-2 to TRBJ2-7; no check of the table's D call, TRBD2, against the DNA was made. The CDR3 extends over 16 residues, inclusive of both ends. In germline, CDR1 is SGHAT, CDR2 FQNNGV.

J is TRBJ2-3 and V is TRBV6-1, with TRBD2 matching over 11 bases. From germline, CDR1 is MNHNS and CDR2 SASEGT. CDR3 length equals 19 residues. J lost 5 bases, V lost 1 base, and 14 bases had no gene match. Here the CDR3 DNA reads TGTGCCAGCAGTGAAGTGGAGCTAGCGGGAGGAATGGGCATAGATACGCAGTATTTT. Translating gives CASSEVELAGGMGIDTQYF.

This clonotype was found many times. CDR3 nucleotide sequence: TGTGCCAGCAGCCTGACAGGGACTATGAACACTGAAGCTTTCTTT. This gives the protein CASSLTGTMNTEAFF. The genes are TRBV6-5 and TRBJ1-1, with 7 bases lining up with TRBD1. V was clipped by 6 bases and J by 0 bases; unmatched bases: 7. Germline V gene lookup returns CDR1 MNHEY and CDR2 SVGAGI. The CDR3 spans 15 residues.

V usage is TRBV11-2 and J usage is TRBJ2-7; TRBD2 matches at 8 bases. CDR1 is SGHAT and CDR2 is FQNNGV in the germline V gene. V lost 4 bases to trimming and J lost 6 bases; unmatched junction nucleotides: 14. The CDR3 sequence is 16 residues long. In DNA form, the CDR3 reads TGTGCCAGCAGCTCTTTCCCGGGACTAGGGTCTCTCGAGCAGTACTTC. This sequence encodes CASSSFPGLGSLEQYF.

The V call is TRBV7-9, the J call TRBJ2-1; no reliable D call. Germline V CDR1 and CDR2: SEHNR, FQNEAQ (reference sequence). This CDR3 spans 11 amino acids. Trimming left V 5 bases short and J 8 bases short, with 7 bases between. CDR3 sequence reads: CASSPQDEQFF. The CDR3 DNA sequence: TGTGCCAGCAGCCCTCAGGATGAGCAGTTCTTC.

The rearrangement joins TRBV11-2 to TRBJ2-1; a weak D match, TRBD2 (5 bases). This CDR3 is built from 14 residues. The germline gives CDR1 SGHAT, CDR2 FQNNGV. Trimming cost V 4 bases and J 6 bases, with 13 bases left between them. CDR3 residues: CASSYGVACNEQFF. CDR3 DNA sequence: TGTGCCAGCAGCTACGGGGTAGCGTGCAATGAGCAGTTCTTC.

On this clonotype: A much larger clone is a single base away; this may be a read error. The chain employs TRBV10-3 and TRBJ2-6; 7 bases map to TRBD1. Germline V gives CDR1 ENHRY, CDR2 SYGVKD. The CDR3 covers 16 residues. CDR3 nucleotide sequence: TGTGTCATCAGTGACAGGGTAGACCTAGGGGCCAACGTCCTGACTTTC. It yields the protein CVISDRVDLGANVLTF.

This clonotype was detected only once. Because the CDR3 is missing its conserved closing phenylalanine or tryptophan, this is likely a read error. This chain uses TRBV11-2 with TRBJ1-4, with D perhaps matching TRBD1 (5 bases). Trimming removed 3 bases from V and 8 bases from J, with 13 bases in between. Germline loops: CDR1 SGHAT, CDR2 FQNNGV. This CDR3 is 14 amino acids long. CDR3 loop: CASSLVVGDEKLFI. Here the CDR3 DNA reads TGTGCCAGCAGCTTGGTGGTTGGGGACGAAAAACTGTTTATT.

Many counts were recorded for this clonotype. The gene calls are TRBV12-3 or TRBV12-4 and TRBJ2-1; D is possibly TRBD1 (5 bases). Trimming pared 7 bases from V and 2 bases from J, leaving 15 bases between. This CDR3 is built from 15 residues. DNA for the CDR3: TGTGCCAGCACCTCCTTGGGGCCCCCCTACAATGAGCAGTTCTTC. Protein product: CASTSLGPPYNEQFF.

This clonotype has ten or more counts. V and J are TRBV6-5 and TRBJ2-6; maybe TRBD2 (6 bases). V lost 6 bases to trimming and J lost 4 bases, with 13 bases between them. Germline values: CDR1 MNHEY, CDR2 SVGAGI. The CDR3 has 15 amino acids. The CDR3 region is CASRREARGANVLTF. In nucleotides, the CDR3 is TGTGCCAGCAGGAGGGAGGCGAGGGGGGCCAACGTCCTGACTTTC.

This clonotype is a singleton in its sample. This may arise from a read error, as a much more abundant clone is one base away. V and J are TRBV24-1 and TRBJ2-5, with 7 bases fitting TRBD2. Germline lookup yields CDR1 KGHDR and CDR2 SFDVKD. The junction had 9 bases not matched to a gene; V was cut back by 12 bases and J by 3 bases. CDR3 length: 13 residues. The DNA of the CDR3 is TGTGCCCCCGAACGTGCGGGAGAAGAGACCCAGTACTTC. Translated, it gives CAPERAGEETQYF.

A word on this clonotype: This may arise from a read error, as a much more abundant clone is one base away. The chain links TRBV5-4 to TRBJ2-3; D might be TRBD1 or TRBD2, each matching 5 bases. Trimming stripped 4 bases from V and 4 bases from J, with 13 bases between. From germline, CDR1 is SGHNT and CDR2 YYREEE (reference sequence). The CDR3 loop spans 14 amino acids. This CDR3 reads CASSVVGPADTQYF. The CDR3, as DNA: TGTGCCAGCAGCGTGGTGGGACCAGCAGATACGCAGTATTTT.

This clonotype has more than one count but fewer than ten. With a much larger clone just one base away, this may be a read error. The chain joins TRBV29-1 to TRBJ2-2, with TRBD2 as a possible D gene (7 bases). Trimming pared 3 bases from V and 7 bases from J, leaving 15 bases between. The CDR3 loop spans 14 amino acids. Germline V lookup: CDR1 SQVTM, CDR2 ANQGSEA. The CDR3 coding sequence is TGCAGCGTTGATCGGGGGGCGCGTAGCGGGGAGCTGTTTTTT. Encoded protein: CSVDRGARSGELFF.

About this clonotype: A read error may account for a junction end that differs from germline. The chain links TRBV11-2 to TRBJ2-7; tentatively, D is TRBD1 (6 bases). The germline V gene encodes CDR1 SGHAT and CDR2 FQNNGV. This CDR3 region has 13 residues. The CDR3 nucleotides are TGTGTCAGCAACTCTAACAGGGCAGGCGAGCAGTACTTC. Its translation is CVSNSNRAGEQYF.

This clonotype was detected ten times or more. The chain joins TRBV4-2 to TRBJ2-3; D gene ambiguous. CDR3 length: 12 residues. V gave up 9 bases and J gave up 0 bases, with 7 bases separating them. Germline values: CDR1 LGHNA, CDR2 YNFKEQ. CDR3 residues: CASAISTDTQYF. The DNA for the CDR3 is TGTGCCAGTGCGATTAGCACAGATACGCAGTATTTT.

In the case of this clonotype: This may be a read error: a much more frequent sequence differs by one nucleotide. This rearrangement joins TRBV10-3 to TRBJ2-3; 8 bases match TRBD2. This CDR3 has 18 residues. In germline, CDR1 is ENHRY, CDR2 SYGVKD. CDR3: CVISESIRSGIKADTQYF. The CDR3 coding sequence is TGTGTCATCAGTGAGTCGATACGTAGCGGGATAAAGGCAGATACGCAGTATTTT.

This clonotype was detected a few times. The chain combines TRBV2 with TRBJ2-5; D might be TRBD1 or TRBD2, each matching 5 bases. V dropped 7 bases and J dropped 5 bases, with 17 bases sitting between them. Germline lookup yields CDR1 SNHLY and CDR2 FYNNEI. The CDR3 extends over 14 amino acids. The CDR3 nucleotides read TGTGCCAGCAATGGGGGATCCCTACAGGAGACCCAGTACTTC. Residues: CASNGGSLQETQYF.

A remark on this clonotype: An end of the junction differs from the germline gene, which may be a read error. This chain connects TRBV5-5 to TRBJ2-3; the D gene is possibly TRBD2 (6 bases). CDR1 is SGHKS, CDR2 YYEKEE, per germline (reference sequence). This CDR3 spans 15 amino acids. This CDR3 is CACSPCGVSTDTQYF. The CDR3 DNA sequence: TGTGCCTGCAGCCCTTGCGGGGTGAGCACAGATACGCAGTATTTT.

In regard to this clonotype: An end of the junction differs from the germline gene, which may be a read error. The chain combines TRBV4-1 with TRBJ1-1, with D perhaps matching TRBD1 (5 bases). The CDR3 contains 15 residues. Germline V lookup: CDR1 MGHRA, CDR2 YSYEKL. The CDR3 DNA follows: TGCGCCAGTAGCCAACTCGGGGGGGGTGACACTGAAGCCTTCTTT. Residues: CASSQLGGGDTEAFF.

As for this clonotype: A read error may produce the germline difference seen at one junction end. The chain employs TRBV6-6 and TRBJ1-3, with D possibly matching TRBD1 (5 bases). Germline V lookup: CDR1 MNHNY, CDR2 SVGAGI (reference sequence). This CDR3 is 16 amino acids long. CDR3 residues: CASSYDSGTSGNTIYF. Written as DNA, the CDR3 is TGTGCCAGTAGTTACGACAGTGGGACTTCTGGAAACACCATATATTTT.

The V gene is TRBV13, the J gene TRBJ2-7; D may correspond to TRBD1 or TRBD2 (5 bases each). The CDR3 extends over 14 amino acids. The germline V gene encodes CDR1 PRHDT and CDR2 FYEKMQ (reference sequence). CDR3 in DNA: TGTATCAGCAGTGCCCAAGGGACCCTCTACGAGCAGTACTTC. It specifies CISSAQGTLYEQYF.

This clonotype was detected only once. One end of the junction is discordant with germline, which a read error may explain. J is TRBJ2-7 and V is TRBV6-5; the match to TRBD2 covers 8 bases. The CDR3 consists of 16 residues. CDR1 is MNHEY, CDR2 SVGAGI, per germline. As DNA, the CDR3 is TGTGCCATCAGTTACTCGGCTAGCGGGCTCAATTACGAGCAGTACTTC. Translating gives CAISYSASGLNYEQYF.

This clonotype was seen at least ten times. This chain connects TRBV6-6 to TRBJ1-1; perhaps TRBD1 as D (6 bases). The CDR3 runs 18 residues. In germline, CDR1 is MNHNY, CDR2 SVGAGI (reference sequence). Trimming took off 2 bases at V and 1 base at J, with 20 bases between the two ends. CDR3 sequence (DNA): TGTGCCAGCAGTTACGGTCGCCTGATAACAGGGAAGAACACTGAAGCTTTCTTT. Translation gives CASSYGRLITGKNTEAFF.

The J gene is TRBJ2-1, the V gene TRBV7-9, with a possible D match to TRBD2 (5 bases). The CDR3 covers 15 residues. Trimming removed 8 bases from V and 9 bases from J, with 23 bases in between. Germline-derived CDR1 and CDR2 are SEHNR and FQNEAQ (reference sequence). The CDR3 nucleotides are TGTGCCAGCGAGGCTAGTGGGAGACGGATTGGTGAGCAGTTCTTC. It specifies CASEASGRRIGEQFF.